Shown below are 3 T cell receptor beta chains from a single sample sequenced in a study of regulatory T cells in long-lasting Graves disease. Time point denoted: persistent/refractory GD, antithyroid drugs over 5 years with positive TRAb. RNA from PBMCs was the source of the TCR library. Arm-PCR of CDR3 regions and iRepertoire HTBI primers were the basis on which TCR beta libraries were built. TCRdb re-derived calls from the multiplex PCR reads in MiXCR, one entry per CDR3 protein. There are a few hundred thousand distinct CDR3 sequences in the sample; around 22% occur only once, and about a quarter lies in the top ten. The source was peripheral blood mononuclear cells (PBMCs), collected when the disease was refractory, from a patient treated with antithyroid drugs. These receptors all come from a female donor with Graves disease.

This clonotype ranks as medium-sized. CDR3 DNA: TGTGCCACGCCCCGCACAGGTTCGAACACTGAAGCTTTCTTT. Translation: CATPRTGSNTEAFF. This sequence joins TRBV24-1 and TRBJ1-1; the D gene is possibly TRBD1 (5 bases). This CDR3 has 14 amino acids. CDR1 is KGHDR, CDR2 SFDVKD, per germline. The V and J ends lost 10 bases and 1 base respectively, with 15 bases between them.

This clonotype was found a few times. V usage is TRBV6-1 and J usage is TRBJ1-5; weak D call: TRBD1 (5 bases). CDR1 is MNHNS, CDR2 SASEGT, per germline. This CDR3 is built from 15 residues. Between the trimmed V and J ends, which lost 8 bases and 0 bases, there was a span of 14 bases. CDR3 amino acids: CASELGHLSNQPQHF. CDR3 coding DNA: TGTGCCAGCGAATTAGGACACCTTAGCAATCAGCCCCAGCATTTT.

On this clonotype itself: A read error is possible here, since a much larger clone lies one base away. The chain has TRBV11-2 and TRBJ1-1; D perhaps matches TRBD1 (6 bases). The CDR3 sequence is 15 residues long. From germline, CDR1 is SGHAT and CDR2 FQNNGV. CDR3 in DNA: TGTGCCAGCAGCAGAGACCCACCGCGGGACACTGAAACTTTCTTT. Its translation: CASSRDPPRDTETFF.